Sequencing of this T cell receptor (beta chain) was carried out in a study of CD8 T cells in Susac syndrome (dated by TCRdb to the late 2010s). Regarding the complete study: Whether CD8+ T cell activation and differentiation in Susac syndrome was antigen driven was tested using repertoire sequencing. CD8+ T cell repertoire clonality was compared between about 12 healthy donors, approximately 14 Susac syndrome patients and fewer than 19 multiple sclerosis patients.

Peripheral blood CD8+ and CD4+ T cells from healthy donors, Susac syndrome patients and multiple sclerosis patients were profiled using high-throughput TCR beta sequencing. The healthy donors served as controls matched for age and sex. CD8+ TEMRA cells were enriched by FACS, while bulk CD8+ and CD4+ T cells were purified by magnetic negative isolation. Blood was collected in EDTA tubes and processed within 24 hours, with PBMCs isolated through density gradient centrifugation. PBMCs intended for TCR sequencing were frozen in liquid nitrogen and were later thawed in a 37 degrees C water bath. A purity of at least 90% was achieved for sorted or isolated CD4+, CD8+ and CD8+ TEMRA cells. The investigation overall reported the following: The number of individuals in the TCR sequencing and HLA analysis was recognized as being relatively small.

Note on this clonotype: Its antigen is unknown. Base qualities are not provided; no much larger clone lies one nucleotide away.

RNA was extracted with the RNeasy kit and roughly 0.45 to 1 ug was reverse transcribed using random hexamers. The immunoSEQ multiplex PCR assay, which covers 54 Vbeta and 13 Jbeta segments, was used to amplify TCR beta CDR3 regions. To correct PCR amplification bias, a synthetic template baseline was used for both primer optimization and computational correction. Processing in the source paper ran as follows. Reads were annotated to V, D and J genes per IMGT and analyzed with immunoSEQ Analyzer, keeping only productive sequences. To calculate clonality, Shannon entropy was normalized by log2 of the number of productive unique sequences and then subtracted from one. Public and private clones were assessed among the 100 most prevalent clones of each patient and control. A clone was defined as Susac-specific if it was absent from the healthy and MS cohorts, from 950 to 1,300 published viral clones and from other ImmuneACCESS disease sequences. The public sequencing data were trimmed at Q25 with fastp and processed into clonotypes with MiXCR by TCRdb, which kept only in-frame beta chains. Each CDR3 protein appears once, grouped with its most common genes and DNA. The V and J calls follow TCRdb's processing rather than the paper's. Recorded for this sample are approximately 90,000 distinct CDR3 sequences; 85% to 95% of them occurred a single time. The ten largest clonotypes hold 0.3% to 0.4% of the sample.

Trimming at the junction amounts to 0 bases on V and 0 bases on J, and the germline ends lie 18 bases apart. The germline V gene yields MGHRA for CDR1 and YSYEKL for CDR2. There are 19 amino acids in the CDR3, from cysteine to phenylalanine inclusive. Only the CDR3 region is kept as DNA, spanning 57 bases read in frame from base 1. The chain is made from TRBV4-1 and TRBJ1-5; TRBD1 is a weak D gene call, 5 bases matching. Sequences were obtained from CD8+ T cells from PBMCs. This clonotype originated in a human donor in good health. The bases are TGCGCCAGCAGCCAAGAAGAGGAGGACACATTATATAGCAATCAGCCCCAGCATTTT. This translates into CASSQEEEDTLYSNQPQHF.